Included here is one T cell receptor (beta chain) sequence, with context. The protocol was immunoSEQ multiplex PCR, while the TCRdb copy is restricted to in-frame clones and leaves out a portion. Among under 300,000 clones listed, 86% were seen once. V lost 1 base, J lost 4 bases, and 6 bases stayed unmatched. Germline V gene sequence: CDR1 LNHDA, CDR2 SQIVND (reference sequence). This CDR3 is built from 15 residues. The data derive from a study of blood T cell repertoires in COVID-19. The sequenced sample was peripheral blood. The rearrangement links TRBV19 to TRBJ1-1; TRBD1 matches at 7 bases. The sequence was obtained from a man older than 75 with acute or convalescent COVID-19. This CDR3 is CASSIGAGGPTEAFF. CDR3 DNA sequence: TGTGCCAGTAGTATAGGAGCAGGGGGACCCACTGAAGCTTTCTTT. Together with reference TRBV19 and TRBJ1-1, the CDR3 gives the full variable domain: DGGITQSPKYLFRKEGQNVTLSCEQNLNHDAMYWYRQDPGQGLRLIYYSQIVNDFQKGDIAEGYSVSREKKESFPLTVTSAQKNPTAFYLCASSIGAGGPTEAFFGQGTRLTVV.